The subject of this entry is one T cell receptor beta chain. Its specificity is not known. Within the sample, other DNA sequences also encode this same CDR3. Germline CDR1 reads SEHNR; CDR2 reads FQNEAQ (reference sequence). The trim removed 4 bases at V and 4 bases at J, leaving 6 bases unmatched. This CDR3 is 15 amino acids long. The sample belongs to a study of cytomegalovirus exposure and HLA in healthy donors. PCR amplification relied on 60 Vbeta primers (plus 13 Jbeta primers). TCRdb keeps only in-frame clones here, not all; method: immunoSEQ multiplex PCR. The sample holds over 150,000 clones, approximately 80% seen once. Regarding donors, all were healthy bone marrow donors. Study-level results: Prediction of most subjects' HLA-A and HLA-B alleles by TCR beta sequences was reportedly accurate. Among the most significant clusters, several appeared linked to common viral pathogens in a later analysis. One variant, a missense change in DCLRE1C, was linked in a later analysis to TCR beta V- and J-gene trimming.

The source of this sequence is a male donor in good health and CMV-seronegative. The sequenced sample consisted of PBMCs. The chain recombines TRBV7-9 with TRBJ2-7; 11 nucleotides line up with TRBD1. The CDR3 sequence is CASSSSGTGGYEQYF. The CDR3, as DNA: TGTGCCAGCAGCTCTTCCGGGACAGGGGGGTACGAGCAGTACTTC.